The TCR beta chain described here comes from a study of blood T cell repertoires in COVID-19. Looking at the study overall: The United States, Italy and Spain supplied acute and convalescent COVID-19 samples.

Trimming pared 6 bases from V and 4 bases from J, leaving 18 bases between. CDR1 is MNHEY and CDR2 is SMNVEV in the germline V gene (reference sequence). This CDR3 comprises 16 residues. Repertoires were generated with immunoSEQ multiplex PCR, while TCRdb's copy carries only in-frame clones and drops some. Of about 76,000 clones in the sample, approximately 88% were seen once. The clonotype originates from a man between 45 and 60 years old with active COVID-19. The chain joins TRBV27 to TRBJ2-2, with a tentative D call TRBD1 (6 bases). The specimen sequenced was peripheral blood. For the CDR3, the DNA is TGTGCCAGCAGGGCGGGCGCAGGGGTAACCACCGGGGAGCTGTTTTTT. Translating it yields CASRAGAGVTTGELFF.